These T cell receptor beta chains were read from a single sample in a study of shared clonotypes between healthy human individuals. The protocol was immunoSEQ multiplex PCR, while the TCRdb copy is restricted to in-frame clones and leaves out a portion. Among more than 1.2 million clones listed, 98% were seen once. The sample comprised naive CD4+ T cells sorted from blood. These receptors all come from a man aged 25-40 years in good health. CDR3s include the opening cysteine and the closing phenylalanine or tryptophan. The order of the fields is CDR3 DNA, CDR3 protein, J gene, V gene, D gene, clone size. A D gene is named only where the DNA matches it firmly. A clone size is listed for some rows: how often the clone was seen (once, few, many), or a class if it is expanded.

TGTGCCAGCAGCTTCGACCGGGATCTCTCTTACGAGCAGTACTTC	CASSFDRDLSYEQYF	TRBJ2-7	TRBV7-6	-	-
TGTGCCAGTAATCCATGGCGGGGGGACGGGGGCAATCAGCCCCAGCATTTT	CASNPWRGDGGNQPQHF	TRBJ1-5	TRBV19	-	-
TGCGCCAGCAGACCTAGCGGGAGCTTCCCGGACACAGATACGCAGTATTTT	CASRPSGSFPDTDTQYF	TRBJ2-3	TRBV10-2	TRBD2	-
TGCGCCAGCAGCTTGGAACAGGGGGTCCGGGAGACCCAGTACTTC	CASSLEQGVRETQYF	TRBJ2-5	TRBV5-1	TRBD1	-
TGCGCCAGCAGCTTGGCCGGGGCAGACAATGAGCAGTTCTTC	CASSLAGADNEQFF	TRBJ2-1	TRBV5-1	-	-
TGTGCCAGCAGCGTGCGGGAGTTGATAGCTAATGAGCAGTTCTTC	CASSVRELIANEQFF	TRBJ2-1	TRBV7-9	TRBD2	-
TGTGCCAGCAGCTCTAGCCCCCTCGGGCGGGCCTATTCCTACGAGCAGTACTTC	CASSSSPLGRAYSYEQYF	TRBJ2-7	TRBV11-2	-	-
TGTGCCAGCAGCCCAGGGACTAGCGGTAGCACAGATACGCAGTATTTT	CASSPGTSGSTDTQYF	TRBJ2-3	TRBV11-3	TRBD2	-
TGTGCCAGCACCCTGACTGGGGCCCCCACCGAGCAGTACTTC	CASTLTGAPTEQYF	TRBJ2-7	TRBV28	-	-
TGTGCCAGCAGCTTTGAGGACAGGGGCATCATTAGCACAGATACGCAGTATTTT	CASSFEDRGIISTDTQYF	TRBJ2-3	TRBV12-1	-	-
TGTGCCAGCTCACCTAGCGGGACGCTCTACGAGCAGTACTTC	CASSPSGTLYEQYF	TRBJ2-7	TRBV18	TRBD2	once
TGTGCCAGCAGCTTAGGCGGACCCACAGATACGCAGTATTTT	CASSLGGPTDTQYF	TRBJ2-3	TRBV5-4	-	once
TGCGCCAGCCGGGGGGGCGGAACAGATACGCAGTATTTT	CASRGGGTDTQYF	TRBJ2-3	TRBV5-1	TRBD2	-
TGTGCCAGCAGTCCCAGACCGGAAAACTACGAGCAGTACTTC	CASSPRPENYEQYF	TRBJ2-7	TRBV28	-	-
TGTGCCATCAGTGGGTCCCCGGGACCCCTGGGGGGGACCCAGTACTTC	CAISGSPGPLGGTQYF	TRBJ2-5	TRBV10-3	-	-
TGTGCCAGCAAGACAGCCGCCGGGGAGCTGTTTTTT	CASKTAAGELFF	TRBJ2-2	TRBV10-3	-	once
TGTGCCAGCAGCTCGATGACAGGAACCAAAAACAATGAGCAGTTCTTC	CASSSMTGTKNNEQFF	TRBJ2-1	TRBV7-6	-	once
TGCGCCAGCAGCTCCATAGCGGTCCAAGAGACCCAGTACTTC	CASSSIAVQETQYF	TRBJ2-5	TRBV5-1	-	-
TGTGCCAGCAGCTTAATTAGCGGGAGTTACAATGAGCAGTTCTTC	CASSLISGSYNEQFF	TRBJ2-1	TRBV7-8	TRBD2	-
TGTGCCAGCAGTCCCCCCTTGCCAGAAGAAAACATTCAGTACTTC	CASSPPLPEENIQYF	TRBJ2-4	TRBV25-1	-	-
TGTGCCAGCAGTCTTCAAGGAAACTGGAACGAAAAACTGTTTTTT	CASSLQGNWNEKLFF	TRBJ1-4	TRBV27	-	-
TGTGCCACTGGGAATGAGCAGTTCTTC	CATGNEQFF	TRBJ2-1	TRBV6-6	-	-
TGCGCCAGCAGCTTGGACGGGGCTAGCACAGATACGCAGTATTTT	CASSLDGASTDTQYF	TRBJ2-3	TRBV5-1	-	-
TGCAGCACAAGTACAGGGAACTATGGCTACACCTTC	CSTSTGNYGYTF	TRBJ1-2	TRBV29-1	-	-
TGTGCCAGCAGCTTAGTGTCTGGGGTCGCCTACGAGCAGTACTTC	CASSLVSGVAYEQYF	TRBJ2-7	TRBV7-9	-	-
TGCAGCGTTGACCACCGAGGGGGGGAGACCCAGTACTTC	CSVDHRGGETQYF	TRBJ2-5	TRBV29-1	-	-
TGCGCCAGCAGCTTGGGGGTAGAGGAGGGATACGAGCAGTACTTC	CASSLGVEEGYEQYF	TRBJ2-7	TRBV5-1	-	-
TGTGCCTGGCGAACCGGGACAGGGGACTACGAGCAGTACTTC	CAWRTGTGDYEQYF	TRBJ2-7	TRBV30	TRBD1	-
TGCGCCAGCAGCCCTATCGGCGGGGATACGCAGTATTTT	CASSPIGGDTQYF	TRBJ2-3	TRBV5-1	-	-
TGTGCCAGCAGCTCGGCCGACCAAGGAGAGACCCAGTACTTC	CASSSADQGETQYF	TRBJ2-5	TRBV11-3	-	once
TGCGCCAGCAGCTTGTCCCTGACAGCCTCGATAGCCAAAAACATTCAGTACTTC	CASSLSLTASIAKNIQYF	TRBJ2-4	TRBV5-1	-	-
TGTGCCAGCAGCTTACTAGTGGGAGGGAAGGCGACCCAGTACTTC	CASSLLVGGKATQYF	TRBJ2-5	TRBV11-2	TRBD2	-
TGTGCCAGCAGTGGGACATCAGATACGCAGTATTTT	CASSGTSDTQYF	TRBJ2-3	TRBV27	-	-
TGTGCCAGCTCATCTAAGGGACCTAACACTGAAGCTTTCTTT	CASSSKGPNTEAFF	TRBJ1-1	TRBV18	-	-
TGTGCCAGCAGCTTGGGACTAGCGGGAGGGGGTGAGCAAGAGACCCAGTACTTC	CASSLGLAGGGEQETQYF	TRBJ2-5	TRBV9	TRBD2	-
TGTGCCAGCAGTTACGCGACTGGCTACGAGCAGTACTTC	CASSYATGYEQYF	TRBJ2-7	TRBV6-5	-	-
TGTGCCAGCAGCTTAGCAGTAAAAGAGACCCAGTACTTC	CASSLAVKETQYF	TRBJ2-5	TRBV7-9	-	-
TGTGCCAGCAGCTCGACCGTAGGGGGAGGGGAGCTGTTTTTT	CASSSTVGGGELFF	TRBJ2-2	TRBV11-3	-	-
TGTGCCACCACCACCCCCCTGGCTGAAGCTTTCTTT	CATTTPLAEAFF	TRBJ1-1	TRBV18	-	-
TGTGCCAGCAGCTTGTTGACTAGCGGATTCATTGCAGAGACCCAGTACTTC	CASSLLTSGFIAETQYF	TRBJ2-5	TRBV5-6	TRBD2	-
TGTGCCAGCAGACCCGACAGGGAAGAGACCCAGTACTTC	CASRPDREETQYF	TRBJ2-5	TRBV25-1	TRBD1	-